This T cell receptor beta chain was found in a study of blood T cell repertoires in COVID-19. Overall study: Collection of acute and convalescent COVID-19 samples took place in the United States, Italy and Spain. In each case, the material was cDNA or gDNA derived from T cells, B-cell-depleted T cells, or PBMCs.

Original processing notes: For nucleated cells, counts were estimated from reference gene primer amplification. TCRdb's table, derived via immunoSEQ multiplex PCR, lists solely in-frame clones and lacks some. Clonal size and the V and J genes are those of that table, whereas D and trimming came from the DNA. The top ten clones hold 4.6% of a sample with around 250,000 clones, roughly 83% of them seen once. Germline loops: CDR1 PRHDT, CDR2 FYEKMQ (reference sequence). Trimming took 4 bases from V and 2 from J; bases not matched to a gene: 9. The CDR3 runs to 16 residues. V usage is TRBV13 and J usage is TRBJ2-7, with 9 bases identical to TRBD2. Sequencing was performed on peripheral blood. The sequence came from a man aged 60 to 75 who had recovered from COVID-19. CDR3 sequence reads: CASSSQGRGGAYEQYF. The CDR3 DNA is TGTGCCAGCAGCTCACAGGGGCGCGGGGGGGCCTACGAGCAGTACTTC.